This T cell receptor beta chain is from a study of Graves' ophthalmopathy and Graves' hyperthyroidism. Background on the study: Stable hyperthyroidism was defined by absence of ophthalmopathy within 18 months of follow-up. General study results and limits: Blood repertoires reportedly contained most expanded thyroid clonotypes above 0.001 frequency. This model predicted ophthalmopathy progression (sensitivity 70% to 71%, specificity around 72%).

Orbital computed tomography, together with clinical symptoms, serum thyroxine, TRAb and thyroid ultrasound, was used for diagnosis. Trimming stripped 8 bases from V and 2 bases from J, with 14 bases between. Germline assignment: CDR1 SGHVS and CDR2 FNYEAQ. The CDR3 sequence is 14 residues long. Amplification targeted the TCR beta CDR3 regions, with RNA transcripts as the source material. An initial RT-PCR round employing HTBI primers preceded a second-round multiplex PCR. TCRdb analysed the multiplex PCR reads with MiXCR anew, one entry per CDR3 protein. The data hold 500,000 to 600,000 distinct CDR3 sequences, with under 45% observed a single time. This clonotype was picked up a small number of times. Its antigen is unknown.

The V gene is TRBV7-6, the J gene TRBJ2-3; possibly TRBD2 for D (6 bases). Sequences were obtained from peripheral blood or thyroid tissue (not recorded which). This clonotype originated in an adult man with Graves' hyperthyroidism. CDR3 coding DNA: TGTGCCAGCTCAATGAGGCGGGACACAGATACGCAGTATTTT. This encodes CASSMRRDTDTQYF.